These T cell receptor beta chains were read from a single sample in a study of CD8+ T cells in alopecia areata. Clones were sequenced by immunoSEQ multiplex PCR, and TCRdb holds only the in-frame ones, with some missing. In the table there are 150,000 to 200,000 clones, about 48% of which are singletons. The sample here was CD8+ T cells sorted from blood, taken at week 24, from a patient treated with tofacitinib. The source is a human donor with alopecia areata. The CDR3 runs from the conserved cysteine through the conserved F or W. D genes are given only for firm matches. Expanded clones are given a class, and other clones once, few, many or no size at all.

TRBJ1-2 | . | TRBV29-1 | few | CSVEGLGLGYTF | TGCAGCGTTGAGGGCTTGGGGTTAGGCTACACCTTC
TRBJ1-2 | . | TRBV9 | . | CASSVGVSTQIYGYTF | TGTGCCAGCAGCGTAGGGGTTTCCACCCAAATCTATGGCTACACCTTC
TRBJ1-2 | . | TRBV5-1 | . | CASSETPRQDGGYTF | TGCGCCAGCAGCGAGACCCCCCGGCAGGATGGGGGCTACACCTTC
TRBJ2-7 | . | TRBV25-1 | few | CATGASGEPYEQYF | TGTGCCACTGGGGCGTCAGGAGAACCCTACGAGCAGTACTTC
TRBJ1-2 | . | TRBV29-1 | . | CSVEYTENYGYTF | TGCAGCGTTGAATATACCGAGAACTATGGCTACACCTTC
TRBJ1-4 | . | TRBV7-9 | . | CASSSPLQPNEKLFF | TGTGCCAGCAGCTCCCCACTTCAGCCTAATGAAAAACTGTTTTTT
TRBJ2-4 | . | TRBV27 | . | CASSPSAKNIQYF | TGTGCCAGCAGTCCCTCAGCCAAAAACATTCAGTACTTC
TRBJ2-3 | . | TRBV7-8 | . | CASSSDGSSTDTQYF | TGTGCCAGCAGCTCGGACGGCTCTAGCACAGATACGCAGTATTTT
TRBJ2-1 | TRBD2 | TRBV7-6 | few | CASSPLAGGSDEQFF | TGTGCCAGCAGCCCCCTAGCGGGGGGGTCCGATGAGCAGTTCTTC
TRBJ2-1 | . | TRBV7-9 | . | CASSPGQSNNEQFF | TGTGCCAGCAGCCCGGGACAATCTAACAATGAGCAGTTCTTC
TRBJ2-3 | TRBD2 | TRBV27 | . | CASSILLAGGPDTQYF | TGTGCCAGCAGCATCTTACTAGCGGGGGGTCCAGATACGCAGTATTTT
TRBJ1-1 | . | TRBV30 | . | CAWSVGGTNTEAFF | TGTGCCTGGAGTGTGGGGGGTACGAACACTGAAGCTTTCTTT
TRBJ2-7 | TRBD1 | TRBV15 | few | CATSRAPGTGEDEQYF | TGTGCCACCAGCAGAGCCCCTGGGACAGGGGAAGACGAGCAGTACTTC